This T cell receptor beta chain was captured by sequencing in a study of blood T cell repertoires in COVID-19. Study as a whole: PBMCs, B-cell-depleted T cells, or T cells were the source of the cDNA or gDNA that made up the material.

In the original workflow: How many nucleated cells were present was estimated from reference gene primer amplification. Repertoires were generated with immunoSEQ multiplex PCR, while TCRdb's copy carries only in-frame clones and drops some. V, J and clone size are taken as reported in that table, and D and trimming were inferred from the DNA itself. Seen here are approximately 210,000 clones, about 88% observed once, and the top ten hold 6.2%. The CDR3 contains 15 residues. V was trimmed by 6 bases and J by 2 bases, leaving 11 bases between them. Germline CDR1 is MDHEN and CDR2 is SYDVKM. The clonotype was recovered from a woman aged 40 to 50 who had recovered from COVID-19. The sequenced material came from peripheral blood. The chain joins TRBV28 to TRBJ2-6, with D hard to call. This chain's CDR3 is CASRPGVAGANVLTF. CDR3 nucleotide sequence: TGTGCCAGCAGACCCGGAGTAGCTGGGGCCAACGTCCTGACTTTC. Combining the CDR3 with reference TRBV28 and TRBJ2-6 gives the whole variable domain DVKVTQSSRYLVKRTGEKVFLECVQDMDHENMFWYRQDPGLGLRLIYFSYDVKMKEKGDIPEGYSVSREKKERFSLILESASTNQTSMYLCASRPGVAGANVLTFGAGSRLTVL.